This T cell receptor (beta chain) was captured by sequencing in a study of CD8 T cells in Susac syndrome (dated by TCRdb to about 2019). Study-wide context: Whether CD8+ T cell activation and differentiation in Susac syndrome was antigen driven was tested using repertoire sequencing. What the authors observed across the whole study: The number of individuals in the TCR sequencing and HLA analysis was acknowledged as relatively small.

Peripheral blood CD8+ and CD4+ T cells from healthy donors, Susac syndrome patients and multiple sclerosis patients were profiled by high-throughput TCR beta sequencing. The multiple sclerosis controls were treatment-naive patients whose relapsing-remitting disease, either stable or active, fulfilled the revised McDonald criteria. CD8+ TEMRA cells were enriched by FACS, while bulk CD8+ and CD4+ T cells were purified by magnetic negative isolation. Blood was drawn into EDTA tubes, processed within 24 hours, and PBMCs were isolated by density gradient centrifugation. PBMCs intended for TCR sequencing were cryopreserved in liquid nitrogen and were subsequently thawed in a 37 degrees C water bath. Purity of sorted or isolated CD4+, CD8+ and CD8+ TEMRA cells was at least 90%. RNA was extracted using the RNeasy kit, and about 0.45 to 1 microgram was reverse transcribed with random hexamers. The immunoSEQ multiplex PCR assay, covering 54 Vbeta and 13 Jbeta segments, was used to amplify TCR beta CDR3 regions. PCR amplification bias was corrected by using a synthetic template baseline for primer optimization and computational correction. The original methods were these. Reads were annotated to V, D and J genes per IMGT and analyzed with immunoSEQ Analyzer, keeping only productive sequences. Clonality was computed as one minus Shannon entropy normalized by log2 of the number of productive unique sequences. Public and private clones were assessed among the 100 most prevalent clones of each patient and control. Susac-specific clones were defined as absent from healthy and MS cohorts, around 970 published viral clones and other ImmuneACCESS disease sequences. TCRdb itself trimmed the public reads at Q25 with fastp, ran MiXCR and retained productive beta chains. One record per CDR3 amino acid sequence lists the most common genes and DNA. TCRdb's processing, not the study's, gives the V and J calls here. This sample is represented by 110,000 or so distinct CDR3 sequences; 85% to 95% of them were singletons. 0.093% of the sample is taken by the ten largest.

Looking up the germline V gene yields CDR1 KGHDR and CDR2 SFDVKD. The CDR3, from cysteine to phenylalanine, totals 12 residues. The kept DNA is CDR3 alone, 36 bases in frame from the first base. Trimming removed 3 bases from V and 8 bases from J; the gene matches leave 2 bases unexplained. As to this clonotype: Its antigen is not yet known. Base-call qualities are not available, and no considerably larger clone is one nucleotide away.

The receptor's source is a human donor with multiple sclerosis. The V gene is TRBV24-1 and the J gene is TRBJ1-2, and 7 junction bases match TRBD1. Sequences were obtained from CD4+ T cells from PBMCs. The DNA is as follows: TGTGCCACCAGTGATGACAGGGAGGGCTACACCTTC. This yields the protein CATSDDREGYTF.